Below, 6 T cell receptor beta chains from the same sample are listed, as sequenced in a study of spatial heterogeneity in lung cancer. Regarding the study as a whole: Expanded intratumoral alpha and beta TCR counts tracked tumor mutation counts.

TCRdb reprocessed the 5' RACE reads via MiXCR and lists one record per CDR3 protein. The data hold 9,500 to 11,000 distinct CDR3 sequences, with approximately 8.1% observed a single time. Their specific antigens are unknown. Sample time point: sample taken at primary tumor resection. The sample was lung tumor tissue, taken at surgery. The receptor set was obtained from a male donor with early-stage non-small cell lung cancer.

This clonotype was seen ten or more times. This chain joins TRBV3-1 and TRBJ1-5; D gene unclear. The CDR3 is 15 amino acids. Germline CDR1 is LGHDT and CDR2 is YNNKEL (reference sequence). Trimming shortened V by 1 base and J by 0 bases, and 7 bases separated the two germline ends. The DNA of the CDR3 is TGTGCCAGCAGCCAAGGCCTCTATAGCAATCAGCCCCAGCATTTT. This encodes CASSQGLYSNQPQHF.

This clonotype was counted between two and nine times. V gene TRBV20-1 combines with J gene TRBJ2-7, with TRBD2 matching 7 bases. CDR3 length: 15 amino acids. The trim removed 8 bases at V and 2 bases at J, leaving 15 bases unmatched. Germline CDR1 DFQATT, CDR2 SNEGSKA (reference sequence). The CDR3 spells CSSWSPGGSPYEQYF. The DNA for the CDR3 is TGCAGTTCTTGGTCGCCTGGCGGGAGCCCCTACGAGCAGTACTTC.

Ten or more counts support this clonotype. The J gene is TRBJ1-2, the V gene TRBV6-6, with D perhaps TRBD1 (5 bases). CDR1 is MNHNY and CDR2 is SVGAGI in the germline V gene (reference sequence). This CDR3 is 15 amino acids long. Trimming removed 0 bases at V and 4 bases at J, with 12 bases between. CDR3 protein: CASSYSPGTGYGYTF. The CDR3 DNA sequence: TGTGCCAGCAGTTACTCGCCGGGGACGGGCTATGGCTACACCTTC.

There are many counts of this clonotype. The chain has TRBV3-1 and TRBJ2-5; either TRBD1 or TRBD2 may fit D (5 bases each). V shed 2 bases and J shed 5 bases, with 9 bases lying between them. CDR3 size: 13 residues. Germline loops: CDR1 LGHDT, CDR2 YNNKEL (reference sequence). CDR3 region: CASSQRGQETQYF. Written as DNA, the CDR3 is TGTGCCAGCAGCCAACGGGGCCAGGAGACCCAGTACTTC.

This clonotype came up many times. The chain employs TRBV28 and TRBJ1-4; a weak D match, TRBD1 (5 bases). Trimming removed 5 bases at V and 7 bases at J, with 17 bases between. Germline lookup yields CDR1 MDHEN and CDR2 SYDVKM. The CDR3 is 15 amino acids. This CDR3 reads CASSLLQGEGEKLFF. The CDR3 nucleotides are TGTGCCAGCAGTCTCCTTCAGGGCGAGGGTGAAAAACTGTTTTTT.

Ten or more counts support this clonotype. This rearrangement joins TRBV27 to TRBJ2-2; 8 bases are a match to TRBD2. The CDR3 runs to 17 residues. The V and J ends lost 8 bases and 5 bases, in that order; junction bases with no gene match: 16. Germline V gives CDR1 MNHEY, CDR2 SMNVEV (reference sequence). The CDR3 sequence: CASSQGSWTSTTGELFF. The DNA for the CDR3 is TGTGCCAGCTCCCAAGGGTCCTGGACTAGCACAACCGGGGAGCTGTTTTTT.